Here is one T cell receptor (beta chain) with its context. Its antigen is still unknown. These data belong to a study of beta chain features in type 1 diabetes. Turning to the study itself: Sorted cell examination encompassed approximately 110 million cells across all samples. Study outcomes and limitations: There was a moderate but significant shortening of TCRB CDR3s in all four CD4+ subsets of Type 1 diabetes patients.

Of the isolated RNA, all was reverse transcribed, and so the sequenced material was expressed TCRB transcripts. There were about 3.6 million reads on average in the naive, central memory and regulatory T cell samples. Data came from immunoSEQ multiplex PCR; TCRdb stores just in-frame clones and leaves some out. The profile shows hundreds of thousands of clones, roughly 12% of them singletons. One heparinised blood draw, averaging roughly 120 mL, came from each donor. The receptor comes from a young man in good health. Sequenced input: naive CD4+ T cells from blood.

CDR3 sequence reads: CASSSLDNEQFF. CDR3 coding DNA: TGTGCCAGCAGCTCACTTGACAATGAGCAGTTCTTC. The chain is built from TRBV7-9 and TRBJ2-1; no clear D gene. Germline V lookup: CDR1 SEHNR, CDR2 FQNEAQ (reference sequence). V was clipped by 4 bases and J by 5 bases, with 6 bases between them. The CDR3 covers 12 residues.